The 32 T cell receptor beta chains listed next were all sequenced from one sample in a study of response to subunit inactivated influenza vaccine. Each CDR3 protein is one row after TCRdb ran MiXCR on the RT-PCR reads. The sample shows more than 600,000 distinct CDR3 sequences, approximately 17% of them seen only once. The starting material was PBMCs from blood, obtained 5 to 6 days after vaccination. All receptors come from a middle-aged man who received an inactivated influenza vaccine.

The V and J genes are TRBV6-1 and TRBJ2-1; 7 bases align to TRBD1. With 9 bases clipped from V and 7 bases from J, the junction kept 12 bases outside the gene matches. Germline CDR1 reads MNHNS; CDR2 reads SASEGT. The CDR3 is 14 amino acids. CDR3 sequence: CASSRTGVRNEQFF. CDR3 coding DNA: TGTGCCAGTTCCCGGACAGGCGTACGAAATGAGCAGTTCTTC.

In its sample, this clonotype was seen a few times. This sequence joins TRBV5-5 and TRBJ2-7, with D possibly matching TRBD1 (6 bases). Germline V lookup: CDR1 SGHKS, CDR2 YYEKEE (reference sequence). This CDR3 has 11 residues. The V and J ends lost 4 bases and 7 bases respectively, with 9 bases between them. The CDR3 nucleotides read TGTGCCAGCAGCGTTGACAGGGAGCAGTACTTC. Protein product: CASSVDREQYF.

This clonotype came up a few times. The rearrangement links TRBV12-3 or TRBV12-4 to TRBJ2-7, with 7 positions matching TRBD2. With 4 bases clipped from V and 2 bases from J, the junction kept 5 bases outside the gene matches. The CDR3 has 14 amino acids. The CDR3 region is CASSSGTTPYEQYF. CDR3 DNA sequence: TGTGCCAGCAGTTCCGGGACTACACCCTACGAGCAGTACTTC.

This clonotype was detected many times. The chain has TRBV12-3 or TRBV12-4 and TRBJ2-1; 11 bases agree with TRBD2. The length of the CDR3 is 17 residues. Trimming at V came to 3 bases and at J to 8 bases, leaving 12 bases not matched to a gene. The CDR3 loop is CASSFRGTSGGSDEQFF. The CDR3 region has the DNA TGTGCCAGCAGTTTCAGGGGTACTAGCGGGGGAAGCGATGAGCAGTTCTTC.

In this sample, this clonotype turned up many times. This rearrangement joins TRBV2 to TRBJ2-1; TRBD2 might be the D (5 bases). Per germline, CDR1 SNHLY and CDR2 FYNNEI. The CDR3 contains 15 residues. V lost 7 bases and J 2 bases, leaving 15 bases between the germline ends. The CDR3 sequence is CASIYSQTTYNEQFF. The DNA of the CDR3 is TGTGCCAGCATTTACAGCCAGACTACCTACAATGAGCAGTTCTTC.

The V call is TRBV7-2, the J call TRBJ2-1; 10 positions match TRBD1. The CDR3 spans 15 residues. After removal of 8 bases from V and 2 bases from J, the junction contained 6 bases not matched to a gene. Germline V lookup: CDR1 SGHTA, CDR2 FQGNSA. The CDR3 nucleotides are TGTGCCAGCCACTCGGGACAGGGGACCTACAATGAGCAGTTCTTC. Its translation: CASHSGQGTYNEQFF.

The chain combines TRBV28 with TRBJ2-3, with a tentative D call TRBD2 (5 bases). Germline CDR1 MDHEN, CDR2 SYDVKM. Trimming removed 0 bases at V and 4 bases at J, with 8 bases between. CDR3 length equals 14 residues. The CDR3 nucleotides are TGTGCCAGCAGTTTATGGGGAGCCCCAGATACGCAGTATTTT. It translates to CASSLWGAPDTQYF.

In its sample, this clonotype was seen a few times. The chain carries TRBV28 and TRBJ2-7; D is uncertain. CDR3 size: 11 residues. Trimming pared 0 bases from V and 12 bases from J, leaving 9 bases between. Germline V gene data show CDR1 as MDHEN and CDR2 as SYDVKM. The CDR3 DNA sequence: TGTGCCAGCAGTTTATGGTCTGCAAGGTACTTC. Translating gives CASSLWSARYF.

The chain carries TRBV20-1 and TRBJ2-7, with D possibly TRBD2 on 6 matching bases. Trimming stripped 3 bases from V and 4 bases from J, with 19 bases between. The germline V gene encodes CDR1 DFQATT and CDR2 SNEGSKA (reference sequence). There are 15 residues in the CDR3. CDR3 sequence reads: CSARPGVIHRYEQYF. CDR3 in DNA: TGCAGTGCTAGGCCGGGAGTCATACATAGGTACGAGCAGTACTTC.

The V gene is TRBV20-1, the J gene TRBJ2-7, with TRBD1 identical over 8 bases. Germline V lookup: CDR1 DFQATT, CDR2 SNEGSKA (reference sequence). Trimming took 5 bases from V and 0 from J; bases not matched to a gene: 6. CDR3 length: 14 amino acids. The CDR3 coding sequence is TGCAGTGCTCCCTACAGGGGGAGCTCCTACGAGCAGTACTTC. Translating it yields CSAPYRGSSYEQYF.

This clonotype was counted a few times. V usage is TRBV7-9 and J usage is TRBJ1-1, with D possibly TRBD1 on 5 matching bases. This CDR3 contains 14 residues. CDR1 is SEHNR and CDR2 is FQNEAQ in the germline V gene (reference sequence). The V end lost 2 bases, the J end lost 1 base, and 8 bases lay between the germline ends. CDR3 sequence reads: CASSLRQQNTEAFF. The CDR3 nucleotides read TGTGCCAGCAGCTTACGACAGCAGAACACTGAAGCTTTCTTT.

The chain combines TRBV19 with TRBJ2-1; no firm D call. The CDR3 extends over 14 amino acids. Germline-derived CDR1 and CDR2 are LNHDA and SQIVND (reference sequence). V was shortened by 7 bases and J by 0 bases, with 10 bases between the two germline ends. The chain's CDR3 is CASKNLNSYNEQFF. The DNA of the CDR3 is TGTGCCAGTAAAAACCTTAACTCCTACAATGAGCAGTTCTTC. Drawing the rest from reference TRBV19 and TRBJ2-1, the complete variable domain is DGGITQSPKYLFRKEGQNVTLSCEQNLNHDAMYWYRQDPGQGLRLIYYSQIVNDFQKGDIAEGYSVSREKKESFPLTVTSAQKNPTAFYLCASKNLNSYNEQFFGPGTRLTVL.

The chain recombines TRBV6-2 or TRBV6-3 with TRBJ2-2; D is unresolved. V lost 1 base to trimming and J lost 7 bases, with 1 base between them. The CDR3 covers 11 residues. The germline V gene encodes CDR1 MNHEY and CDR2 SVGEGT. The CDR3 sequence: CASSYYGELFF. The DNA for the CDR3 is TGTGCCAGCAGTTACTACGGGGAGCTGTTTTTT.

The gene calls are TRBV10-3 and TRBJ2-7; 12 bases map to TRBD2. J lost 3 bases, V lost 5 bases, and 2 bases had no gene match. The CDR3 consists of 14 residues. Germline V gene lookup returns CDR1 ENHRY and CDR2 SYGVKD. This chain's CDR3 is CAISRTSGIYEQYF. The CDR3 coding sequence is TGTGCCATCAGTCGGACTAGCGGGATCTACGAGCAGTACTTC.

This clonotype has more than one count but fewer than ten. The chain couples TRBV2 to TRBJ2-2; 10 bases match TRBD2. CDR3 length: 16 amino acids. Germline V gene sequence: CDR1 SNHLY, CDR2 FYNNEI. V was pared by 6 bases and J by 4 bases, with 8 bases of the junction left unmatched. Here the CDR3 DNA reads TGTGCCAGCAGGACTCTAGCGGGAGCGGGCACCGGGGAGCTGTTTTTT. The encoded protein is CASRTLAGAGTGELFF.

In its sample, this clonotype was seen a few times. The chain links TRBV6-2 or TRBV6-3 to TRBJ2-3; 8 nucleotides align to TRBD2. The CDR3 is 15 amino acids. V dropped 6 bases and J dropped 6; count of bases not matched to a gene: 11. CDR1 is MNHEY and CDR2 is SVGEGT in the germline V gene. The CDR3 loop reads CASRNRGGPRDTQYF. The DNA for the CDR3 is TGTGCCAGCAGAAACCGCGGGGGGCCAAGGGATACGCAGTATTTT.

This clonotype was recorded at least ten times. The CDR3 DNA sequence: TGTGCCAGCAGCGTAGGCGGGAGGGCGGGGGAGCAGTTCTTC. Translating gives CASSVGGRAGEQFF. The chain uses TRBV9 and TRBJ2-1, with 9 bases identical to TRBD2. The V and J ends lost 0 bases and 10 bases, in that order; junction bases with no gene match: 5. Per germline, CDR1 SGDLS and CDR2 YYNGEE. This CDR3 comprises 14 residues.

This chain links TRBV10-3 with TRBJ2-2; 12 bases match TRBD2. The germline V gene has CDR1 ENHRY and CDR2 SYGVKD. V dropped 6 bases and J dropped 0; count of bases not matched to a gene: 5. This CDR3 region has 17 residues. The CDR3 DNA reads TGTGCCATCAGGTCGACTAGCGGGGGTACGAACACCGGGGAGCTGTTTTTT. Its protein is CAIRSTSGGTNTGELFF.

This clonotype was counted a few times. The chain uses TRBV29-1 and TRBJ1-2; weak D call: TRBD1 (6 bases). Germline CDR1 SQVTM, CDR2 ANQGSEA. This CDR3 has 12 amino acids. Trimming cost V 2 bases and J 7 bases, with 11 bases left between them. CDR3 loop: CSVETGAGGYTF. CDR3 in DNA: TGCAGCGTTGAAACGGGGGCCGGTGGCTACACCTTC.

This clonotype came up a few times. CDR3 region: CASSQDGYSTDTQYF. The CDR3 bases are TGTGCCAGCAGCCAAGATGGTTATAGCACAGATACGCAGTATTTT. The chain couples TRBV7-2 to TRBJ2-3, with unresolved D. CDR3 size: 15 residues. CDR1 and CDR2 from the germline V gene are SGHTA and FQGNSA. V lost 5 bases, J lost 0 bases, and 12 bases lay in between.

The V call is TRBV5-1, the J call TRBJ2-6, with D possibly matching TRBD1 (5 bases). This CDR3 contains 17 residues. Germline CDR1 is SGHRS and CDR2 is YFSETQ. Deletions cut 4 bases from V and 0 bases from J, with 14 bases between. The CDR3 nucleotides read TGCGCCAGCAGCCCTTCCCGACAGCGCTCTGGGGCCAACGTCCTGACTTTC. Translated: CASSPSRQRSGANVLTF.

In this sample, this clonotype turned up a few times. The CDR3 nucleotides are TGCAGTGCTCCCGACAGGGGCCGCACAGATACGCAGTATTTT. Translation: CSAPDRGRTDTQYF. The V call is TRBV20-1, the J call TRBJ2-3; TRBD1 aligns across 8 bases. V dropped 5 bases and J dropped 1; count of bases not matched to a gene: 5. This CDR3 comprises 14 residues. Per germline, CDR1 DFQATT and CDR2 SNEGSKA (reference sequence).

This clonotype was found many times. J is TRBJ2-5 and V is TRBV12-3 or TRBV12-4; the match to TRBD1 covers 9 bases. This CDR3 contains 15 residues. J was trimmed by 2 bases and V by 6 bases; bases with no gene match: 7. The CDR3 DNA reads TGTGCCAGCAGCCCCGGGACAGGGCGTCAAGAGACCCAGTACTTC. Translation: CASSPGTGRQETQYF.

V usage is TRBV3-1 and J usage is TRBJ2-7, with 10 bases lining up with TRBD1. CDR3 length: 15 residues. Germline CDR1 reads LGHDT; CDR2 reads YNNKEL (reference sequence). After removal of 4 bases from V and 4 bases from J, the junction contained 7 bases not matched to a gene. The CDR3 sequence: CASSLGTGVRYEQYF. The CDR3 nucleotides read TGTGCCAGCAGCCTCGGGACAGGGGTACGGTACGAGCAGTACTTC.

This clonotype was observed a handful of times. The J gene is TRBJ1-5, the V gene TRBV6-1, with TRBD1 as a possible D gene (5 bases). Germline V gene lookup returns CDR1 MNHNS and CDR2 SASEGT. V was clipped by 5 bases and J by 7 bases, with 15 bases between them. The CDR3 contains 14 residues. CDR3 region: CASSQGLTSQPQHF. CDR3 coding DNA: TGTGCCAGCAGTCAGGGTCTTACATCCCAGCCCCAGCATTTT.

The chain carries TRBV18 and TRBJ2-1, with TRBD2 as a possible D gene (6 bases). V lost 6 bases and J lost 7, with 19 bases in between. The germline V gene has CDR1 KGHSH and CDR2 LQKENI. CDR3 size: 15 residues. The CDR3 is CASSRTGTAGNEQFF. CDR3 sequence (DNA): TGTGCCAGCTCGCGAACCGGGACGGCGGGGAATGAGCAGTTCTTC.

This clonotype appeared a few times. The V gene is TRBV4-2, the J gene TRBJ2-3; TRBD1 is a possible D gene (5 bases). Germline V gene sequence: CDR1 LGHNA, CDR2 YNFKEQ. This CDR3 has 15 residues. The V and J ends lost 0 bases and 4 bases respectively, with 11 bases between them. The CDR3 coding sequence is TGTGCCAGCAGCCAAGACCGGGCAGGGCCAGATACGCAGTATTTT. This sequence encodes CASSQDRAGPDTQYF.

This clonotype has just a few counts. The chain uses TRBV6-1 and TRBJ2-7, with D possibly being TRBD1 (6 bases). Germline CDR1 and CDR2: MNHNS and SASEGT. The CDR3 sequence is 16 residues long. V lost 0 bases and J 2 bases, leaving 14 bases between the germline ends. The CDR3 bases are TGTGCCAGCAGTGAAGCGGGCAGGGGCTGGGCCTACGAGCAGTACTTC. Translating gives CASSEAGRGWAYEQYF.

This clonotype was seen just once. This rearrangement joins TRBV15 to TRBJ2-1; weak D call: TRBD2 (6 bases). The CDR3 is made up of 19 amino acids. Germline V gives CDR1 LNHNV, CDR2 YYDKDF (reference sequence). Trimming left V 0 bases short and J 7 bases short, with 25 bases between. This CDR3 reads CATSRDKVRRASRENEQFF. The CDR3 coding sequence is TGTGCCACCAGCAGAGATAAGGTTCGACGGGCCTCCCGGGAGAATGAGCAGTTCTTC.

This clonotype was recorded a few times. CDR3 nucleotides: TGTGCCAGCAGTTCCCCCGGGAGTATGACCTACGAGCAGTACTTC. Protein sequence: CASSSPGSMTYEQYF. The V gene is TRBV28, the J gene TRBJ2-7; D might be TRBD2 (6 bases). Deletions cut 4 bases from V and 2 bases from J, with 15 bases between. The CDR3 runs 15 residues. Germline V gives CDR1 MDHEN, CDR2 SYDVKM.

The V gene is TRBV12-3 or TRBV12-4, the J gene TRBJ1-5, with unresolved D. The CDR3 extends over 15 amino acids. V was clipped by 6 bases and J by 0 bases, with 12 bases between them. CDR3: CASSGSGVSNQPQHF. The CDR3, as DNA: TGTGCCAGCAGCGGATCGGGAGTTAGCAATCAGCCCCAGCATTTT.

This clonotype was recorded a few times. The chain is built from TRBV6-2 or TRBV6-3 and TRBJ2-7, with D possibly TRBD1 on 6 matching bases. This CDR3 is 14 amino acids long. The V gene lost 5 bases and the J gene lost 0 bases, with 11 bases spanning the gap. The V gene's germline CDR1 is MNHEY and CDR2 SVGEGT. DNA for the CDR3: TGTGCCAGCAGTCACCGACAGGTCTCCTACGAGCAGTACTTC. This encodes CASSHRQVSYEQYF.